The entry below describes one T cell receptor (beta chain). CDR1 is MDHEN and CDR2 is SYDVKM in the germline V gene. Trimming took off 7 bases at V and 4 bases at J, with 22 bases between the two ends. CDR3 size: 16 residues. As handled by the study authors: Estimation of nucleated cell counts relied on the amplification of reference gene primers. The assay was immunoSEQ multiplex PCR, and TCRdb's table has in-frame clones only and misses some. D and trimming were read from the DNA, whereas the V and J calls and clone size are those reported in that table. The data show over 55,000 clones, 85% to 90% seen once. These data come from a study of blood T cell repertoires in COVID-19. Across the study: COVID-19 samples from acute and convalescent phases originated in the United States, Italy and Spain.

The receptor comes from a man in his forties or fifties with active COVID-19. V and J are TRBV28 and TRBJ1-2; D may be TRBD1 (6 bases). The sample consisted of peripheral blood. Here the CDR3 reads CASKPQGSTYVYGYTF. The DNA of the CDR3 is TGTGCCAGCAAACCACAGGGTTCCACATACGTCTATGGCTACACCTTC.